This T cell receptor (beta chain) emerged from a study of blood T cells in healthy people across ages. This CDR3 is built from 13 residues. The V and J ends lost 6 bases and 4 bases, in that order; junction bases with no gene match: 6. The germline V gene has CDR1 MNHEY and CDR2 SMNVEV (reference sequence). A second about 7 to 12 cycle PCR used barcoded and J-beta primers. TCRdb redid the calling of the 5' RACE reads with MiXCR, one entry per CDR3 protein. The table lists over a million distinct CDR3 sequences, approximately 59% of them singletons. This clonotype was observed a handful of times. Sequenced input: blood. This sequence was found in a man aged 18 to 35 in good health. This sequence joins TRBV27 and TRBJ2-7, with 7 positions matching TRBD1. CDR3 region: CASRQGSEYEQYF. CDR3 bases: TGTGCCAGCAGACAGGGGTCGGAGTACGAGCAGTACTTC.